The 19 T cell receptor beta chains in this list originate from one sample, sequenced in a study of T cells after yellow fever vaccination. TCRdb ran MiXCR on the 5' RACE reads and lists one entry per CDR3 protein. This table holds 250,000 to 400,000 distinct CDR3 sequences, around 4.4% found once. Sequenced here: PBMCs, sampled 15 days after the yellow fever booster vaccination. These receptors were taken from a man younger than 35 who received the YFV17D yellow fever vaccine.

This clonotype was seen only a few times. The chain is built from TRBV25-1 and TRBJ2-4; D might be TRBD2 (5 bases). CDR1 is MGHDK and CDR2 is SYGVNS in the germline V gene. V lost 4 bases to trimming and J lost 3 bases, with 16 bases between them. The CDR3 runs 16 residues. CDR3 sequence: CASSAPRGSGKNIQYF. The CDR3 coding sequence is TGTGCCAGCAGTGCCCCCCGGGGATCAGGCAAAAACATTCAGTACTTC. The full variable domain, with the rest looked up from reference TRBV25-1 and TRBJ2-4, is EADIYQTPRYLVIGTGKKITLECSQTMGHDKMYWYQQDPGMELHLIHYSYGVNSTEKGDLSSESTVSRIRTEHFPLTLESARPSHTSQYLCASSAPRGSGKNIQYFGAGTRLSVL.

This clonotype came up many times. The CDR3 DNA reads as TGCGCCAGCAGCGCCAACCCAGGGAGGGGTGAAGCTTTCTTT. This gives the protein CASSANPGRGEAFF. The rearrangement links TRBV5-1 to TRBJ1-1, with D possibly being TRBD1 (5 bases). Germline values: CDR1 SGHRS, CDR2 YFSETQ. Trimming took 4 bases from V and 7 from J, leaving 17 bases between them. CDR3 length equals 14 residues.

This clonotype was seen ten or more times. The chain employs TRBV7-9 and TRBJ2-5; D perhaps matches TRBD1 (5 bases). CDR1 is SEHNR and CDR2 is FQNEAQ in the germline V gene (reference sequence). Trimming stripped 0 bases from V and 5 bases from J, with 13 bases between. The CDR3 sequence is 15 residues long. The CDR3 region has the DNA TGTGCCAGCAGCTTAGCGGCACCCTACAGGGAGACCCAGTACTTC. This translates into CASSLAAPYRETQYF.

This clonotype was observed a few times. The J gene is TRBJ1-1, the V gene TRBV5-6; D not certain. Germline-derived CDR1 and CDR2 are SGHDT and YYEEEE. This CDR3 has 11 residues. Trimming cost V 7 bases and J 0 bases, with 4 bases left between them. CDR3 residues: CASSMNTEAFF. The CDR3 coding sequence is TGTGCCAGCTCGATGAACACTGAAGCTTTCTTT.

This clonotype has a count of ten or more. The genes are TRBV11-2 and TRBJ1-1; D is unclear. The germline V and J ends were trimmed by 8 bases and 1 base, with 14 bases remaining between them. The CDR3 contains 14 residues. Germline V lookup: CDR1 SGHAT, CDR2 FQNNGV. CDR3: CASVSGRRNTEAFF. CDR3 in DNA: TGTGCCAGCGTCTCGGGCAGGAGGAACACTGAAGCTTTCTTT.

At least ten counts were recorded for this clonotype. DNA for the CDR3: TGTGCCAGCAGTGAGTTGGGAGGTACGCAGTATTTT. Residues: CASSELGGTQYF. The rearrangement joins TRBV6-1 to TRBJ2-3; D possibly corresponds to TRBD2 (6 bases). V was clipped by 3 bases and J by 8 bases, with 9 bases between them. This CDR3 is built from 12 residues. Germline V gene sequence: CDR1 MNHNS, CDR2 SASEGT.

This clonotype occurred a few times. CDR3 in DNA: TGCGCCAGCAGCTTGATGGGGGGCCGCGATAATTCACCCCTCCACTTT. Protein: CASSLMGGRDNSPLHF. V gene TRBV5-1 combines with J gene TRBJ1-6; the D gene is possibly TRBD1 (6 bases). CDR1 SGHRS and CDR2 YFSETQ come from the germline V gene. The CDR3 is made up of 16 amino acids. Trimming stripped 1 base from V and 5 bases from J, with 13 bases between. Complete variable domain (other parts from reference TRBV5-1 and TRBJ1-6): KAGVTQTPRYLIKTRGQQVTLSCSPISGHRSVSWYQQTPGQGLQFLFEYFSETQRNKGNFPGRFSGRQFSNSRSEMNVSTLELGDSALYLCASSLMGGRDNSPLHFGNGTRLTVT.

This clonotype has just a few counts. This chain links TRBV5-5 with TRBJ2-7; no clear D gene. V gave up 1 base and J gave up 6 bases, with 14 bases separating them. The CDR3 extends over 14 amino acids. Looked up from germline, CDR1 is SGHKS and CDR2 is YYEKEE (reference sequence). The CDR3 region has the DNA TGTGCCAGCAGCTTGAGGCCAGTGGAATCCGAGCAGTACGTC. Protein product: CASSLRPVESEQYV.

This clonotype has a handful of counts. V is TRBV20-1 and J is TRBJ1-1; the D gene is possibly TRBD1 (6 bases). The CDR3 contains 14 residues. From germline, CDR1 is DFQATT and CDR2 SNEGSKA (reference sequence). Trimming took off 2 bases at V and 1 base at J, with 11 bases between the two ends. DNA of the CDR3: TGCAGTGCTAGATCGGGGGCAGCGAACACTGAAGCTTTCTTT. This gives the protein CSARSGAANTEAFF.

About this clonotype: A much bigger clone sits one base away, suggesting this may be a read error. V and J are TRBV3-1 and TRBJ2-5; possible D gene TRBD1, 5 bases. The CDR3 runs to 13 residues. Looked up from germline, CDR1 is LGHDT and CDR2 is YNNKEL (reference sequence). The CDR3 sequence is CASTPLGQETLYF. In DNA, the CDR3 is TGTGCCAGCACCCCCCTCGGACAAGAGACCCTGTACTTC.

This clonotype was observed many times. The V call is TRBV10-3, the J call TRBJ2-3; D may be TRBD2 (5 bases). V shed 8 bases and J shed 0 bases, with 15 bases lying between them. The CDR3 is 15 amino acids. Germline CDR1 is ENHRY and CDR2 is SYGVKD. The CDR3 sequence: CAIRKTGISTDTQYF. In DNA, the CDR3 is TGTGCCATCCGAAAGACCGGGATCAGCACAGATACGCAGTATTTT.

As regards this clonotype: A read error may explain this, as a much larger clone is one base away. The rearrangement joins TRBV6-5 to TRBJ2-2; 12 bases match TRBD1. Looked up from germline, CDR1 is MNHEY and CDR2 is SVGAGI. The CDR3 runs to 15 residues. The CDR3 loop reads CASRGDRGRSGEVFF. CDR3 bases: TGTGCCAGCAGGGGGGACAGGGGGCGTTCCGGGGAGGTGTTTTTT.

The sample holds a few counts of this clonotype. The chain joins TRBV25-1 to TRBJ2-7; maybe TRBD1 (5 bases). Germline-derived CDR1 and CDR2 are MGHDK and SYGVNS. This CDR3 has 14 residues. V shed 1 base and J shed 3 bases, with 10 bases lying between them. For the CDR3, the DNA is TGTGCCAGCAGTGAATTTGACAGAGGCTACGAGCAGTACTTC. Translated: CASSEFDRGYEQYF.

The chain combines TRBV20-1 with TRBJ2-1; 9 bases align to TRBD1. Germline CDR1 and CDR2: DFQATT and SNEGSKA (reference sequence). The CDR3 is 14 amino acids. The J segment lost 8 bases and the V segment lost 4 bases, leaving 9 bases of the junction unmatched. CDR3 in amino acids: CSAIGTGQGDEQFF. DNA of the CDR3: TGCAGTGCTATCGGGACAGGGCAAGGCGATGAGCAGTTCTTC.

This clonotype has just a few counts. The gene calls are TRBV27 and TRBJ2-2; TRBD2 matches at 9 bases. This CDR3 has 15 residues. Germline V gene data show CDR1 as MNHEY and CDR2 as SMNVEV (reference sequence). Losses at the gene ends were 5 bases for V and 1 base for J; bases not matched to a gene: 2. CDR3 amino acids: CASSRRGGNTGELFF. As DNA, the CDR3 is TGTGCCAGCAGTCGGCGGGGGGGGAACACCGGGGAGCTGTTTTTT.

This clonotype was found many times. CDR3 region: CASGGTGGGRTDTQYF. CDR3 nucleotides: TGTGCTAGTGGTGGGACAGGGGGCGGTCGCACAGATACGCAGTATTTT. The chain has TRBV12-5 and TRBJ2-3, with 12 bases lining up with TRBD1. Unmatched junction bases numbered 4, after V lost 5 bases and J lost 1 base. The CDR3 covers 16 residues. Germline CDR1 is LGHNT and CDR2 is FRNRAP.

This clonotype was observed at least ten times. This chain joins TRBV5-5 and TRBJ1-2; 8 bases agree with TRBD1. Germline CDR1 SGHKS, CDR2 YYEKEE (reference sequence). The J segment lost 4 bases and the V segment lost 2 bases, leaving 13 bases of the junction unmatched. The CDR3 has 17 amino acids. Here the CDR3 reads CASSLRTGNLVGYGYTF. In nucleotides, the CDR3 is TGTGCCAGCAGCTTACGGACAGGGAACCTGGTAGGCTATGGCTACACCTTC.

This chain uses TRBV7-6 with TRBJ2-3, with 10 positions matching TRBD2. The CDR3 totals 17 residues. After removal of 5 bases from V and 3 bases from J, the junction contained 11 bases not matched to a gene. Germline V gene data show CDR1 as SGHVS and CDR2 as FNYEAQ. CDR3 region: CASSPRIAGGGTDTQYF. The CDR3, as DNA: TGTGCCAGCAGCCCCAGGATAGCGGGGGGAGGTACAGATACGCAGTATTTT.

This clonotype occurred a few times. The CDR3 DNA sequence: TGCAGTGCTGGGCCCTGGGGGGGCTACACCTTC. Translation: CSAGPWGGYTF. The gene calls are TRBV20-1 and TRBJ1-2; D possibly corresponds to TRBD1 (5 bases). Trimming left V 5 bases short and J 8 bases short, with 12 bases between. CDR3 length: 11 amino acids. Germline-derived CDR1 and CDR2 are DFQATT and SNEGSKA (reference sequence).